This T cell receptor beta chain was sequenced for a study of cytomegalovirus exposure and HLA in healthy donors. Study-level results: The CMV antigen specificity of a few CMV-associated chains was confirmed through in vitro analysis.

Remarks on this clone: Antigen specificity is unknown.

This CDR3 region has 11 residues. With 2 bases removed from V and 9 bases from J, the gap between germline ends came to 6 bases. Germline V gene data show CDR1 as SGHDT and CDR2 as YYEEEE. Researchers ran the PCR with 60 Vbeta and 13 Jbeta primers. Using immunoSEQ multiplex PCR, the repertoire was profiled, and TCRdb retains in-frame clones only, with some absent. The sample carries over 100,000 clones, around 9% recorded once. This chain uses TRBV5-6 with TRBJ2-1; D gene ambiguous. Material: PBMCs. The sequence derives from a man aged 35-49 years in good health and CMV-seronegative. CDR3 sequence reads: CASSFSREQFF. The DNA of the CDR3 is TGTGCCAGCAGCTTCTCGCGTGAGCAGTTCTTC.